The rows below give T cell receptor beta chains drawn from one sample of a study of cytomegalovirus exposure and HLA in healthy donors. Produced via immunoSEQ multiplex PCR; TCRdb's table is partial and in-frame only. This table has fewer than 250,000 clones, more than 80% appearing once. Sample: PBMCs. Every receptor here comes from a man aged 25 to 45 in good health and CMV-seronegative. CDR3s include the opening cysteine and the closing phenylalanine or tryptophan. D genes are given only for firm matches. Expanded clones get a size class; other rows say once, few or many, or leave the size out.

TRBJ1-2 . 15 . TRBV6-5 CASSYSRQGSYGYTF TGTGCCAGCAGTTACTCGAGGCAGGGGAGCTATGGCTACACCTTC
TRBJ2-3 . 18 TRBD1 TRBV5-1 CASSPSPQGARGTDTQYF TGCGCCAGCAGCCCTTCCCCACAGGGGGCGAGGGGCACAGATACGCAGTATTTT
TRBJ2-3 . 15 TRBD2 TRBV29-1 CSALGLAGVTDTQYF TGCAGCGCTCTTGGGCTAGCGGGGGTCACAGATACGCAGTATTTT
TRBJ2-7 . 13 . TRBV15 CATSPRRDREQYF TGTGCCACCAGCCCCCGGAGAGATCGAGAGCAGTACTTC
TRBJ1-1 . 11 TRBD1 TRBV5-6 CASNWDSEAFF TGTGCCAGCAACTGGGACAGTGAAGCTTTCTTT
TRBJ2-5 . 14 TRBD2 TRBV5-5 CASSLVGGIETQYF TGTGCCAGCAGCTTGGTGGGGGGGATCGAGACCCAGTACTTC
TRBJ1-6 . 16 TRBD1 TRBV15 CATSRAAGQGNSPLHF TGTGCCACCAGCAGAGCCGCGGGACAGGGAAATTCACCCCTCCACTTT
TRBJ1-6 . 16 . TRBV6-5 CASSYDDGQLGSPLHF TGTGCCAGCAGTTACGACGACGGACAGCTTGGTTCACCCCTCCACTTT
TRBJ2-3 . 17 . TRBV4-3 CASSQEKGGGRRDTQYF TGCGCCAGCAGCCAAGAGAAAGGGGGGGGGCGACGAGATACGCAGTATTTT
TRBJ2-1 . 14 TRBD1 TRBV28 CATYGQGAQNEQFF TGTGCCACCTACGGACAGGGGGCGCAGAATGAGCAGTTCTTC
TRBJ1-2 . 15 TRBD1 TRBV29-1 CSVEGKQGAGYGYTF TGCAGCGTTGAAGGCAAACAGGGGGCTGGCTATGGCTACACCTTC
TRBJ2-1 once 13 TRBD1 TRBV6-5 CASSFVGQEGQFF TGTGCCAGCAGTTTTGTCGGACAGGAAGGGCAGTTCTTC
TRBJ2-1 . 16 TRBD1 TRBV7-8 CASSPAGTGGYNEQFF TGTGCCAGCAGCCCCGCCGGGACAGGGGGTTACAATGAGCAGTTCTTC
TRBJ1-2 . 14 . TRBV27 CASSFRQGLMSYTF TGTGCCAGCAGTTTCAGGCAGGGGTTGATGAGCTACACCTTC
TRBJ2-1 . 14 TRBD1 TRBV4-3 CASSKRDRNNEQFF TGCGCCAGCAGCAAGAGGGACAGGAACAATGAGCAGTTCTTC
TRBJ2-7 . 14 . TRBV6-5 CASSHGQLSYEQYF TGTGCCAGCAGTCATGGACAGCTGTCCTACGAGCAGTACTTC
TRBJ1-2 . 18 . TRBV5-1 CASSSAFTPGGASYGYTF TGCGCCAGCAGCTCCGCATTTACCCCTGGGGGCGCAAGCTATGGCTACACCTTC
TRBJ1-1 . 13 TRBD1 TRBV19 CASSTTGVGETFF TGTGCCAGTAGTACCACAGGGGTAGGTGAAACTTTCTTT
TRBJ2-1 few 15 TRBD2 TRBV6-5 CASRKTSGGYNEQFF TGTGCCAGCAGAAAGACTAGCGGGGGGTACAATGAGCAGTTCTTC
TRBJ2-3 . 15 TRBD1 TRBV7-9 CASSLKGAITDTQYF TGTGCCAGCAGCTTAAAGGGGGCGATTACAGATACGCAGTATTTT
TRBJ2-5 . 22 TRBD2 TRBV5-1 CAPDEDRGPDRTSGGPQETQYF TGCGCCCCTGATGAGGACAGGGGGCCCGACCGGACTAGCGGGGGTCCCCAAGAGACCCAGTACTTC
TRBJ1-1 . 11 TRBD1 TRBV27 CASSRQGATFF TGTGCCAGCAGTAGACAGGGAGCAACTTTCTTT
TRBJ2-1 . 16 . TRBV18 CASSPWVRGANQSQFF TGTGCCAGCTCACCGTGGGTTCGGGGGGCCAACCAATCGCAGTTCTTC
TRBJ2-5 . 14 . TRBV27 CASSLYGDQETQYF TGTGCCAGCAGTTTATACGGGGACCAAGAGACCCAGTACTTC
TRBJ2-1 . 14 . TRBV19 CASSIQGSQVGQFF TGTGCCAGTAGTATACAGGGGAGCCAGGTAGGGCAGTTCTTC